The 25 T cell receptor beta chains presented below share a single source sample, sequenced in a study of blood T cell repertoires in COVID-19. Using immunoSEQ multiplex PCR, the repertoire was profiled, and TCRdb retains in-frame clones only, with some absent. This table has about 23,000 clones, approximately 88% appearing once. The sample comprised peripheral blood. The receptors come from a man between 65 and 85 years old in a cohort sampled during active COVID-19.

The chain employs TRBV10-3 and TRBJ1-5; D remains ambiguous. CDR1 and CDR2 (germline): ENHRY, SYGVKD. Trimming pared 10 bases from V and 0 bases from J, leaving 10 bases between. The CDR3 spans 13 residues. As DNA, the CDR3 is TGTGCCACTGGACTCCGTAGCAATCAGCCCCAGCATTTT. This translates into CATGLRSNQPQHF.

The chain has TRBV3-1 (or the pseudogene TRBV3-2) and TRBJ2-3, with no clear D. Germline assignment: CDR1 LGHDT and CDR2 YNNKEL (reference sequence). The CDR3 extends over 15 amino acids. V lost 1 base to trimming and J lost 1 base, with 9 bases between them. The CDR3 loop is CASSQVLIGTDTQYF. CDR3 coding DNA: TGTGCCAGCAGCCAAGTTCTTATTGGCACAGATACGCAGTATTTT.

This clone has a single count. This rearrangement joins TRBV2 to TRBJ1-3, with a tentative D call TRBD1 (5 bases). Germline values: CDR1 SNHLY, CDR2 FYNNEI. Trimming pared 4 bases from V and 1 base from J, leaving 14 bases between. The CDR3 totals 16 residues. Written as DNA, the CDR3 is TGTGCCAGCAGTGCGGAGGGGCTAGGTTCTGGAAACACCATATATTTT. Amino acids: CASSAEGLGSGNTIYF.

This chain links TRBV4-3 with TRBJ2-7; 14 bases match TRBD2. This CDR3 contains 16 residues. The germline V gene encodes CDR1 LGHNA and CDR2 YSLEER. With 0 bases clipped from V and 6 bases from J, the junction kept 4 bases outside the gene matches. For the CDR3, the DNA is TGCGCCAGCAGCCAAGACCCGGGACTAGCGGGAGTCGAGCAGTACTTC. Amino acids: CASSQDPGLAGVEQYF.

The rearrangement joins TRBV5-1 to TRBJ2-1, with D tentatively TRBD1 (5 bases). This CDR3 region has 15 residues. Trimming pared 1 base from V and 4 bases from J, leaving 12 bases between. CDR1 is SGHRS, CDR2 YFSETQ, per germline. CDR3 in amino acids: CASSLPRGAYNEQFF. CDR3 DNA sequence: TGCGCCAGCAGCTTGCCTAGGGGCGCGTACAATGAGCAGTTCTTC.

This clone was observed once. The V call is TRBV7-2, the J call TRBJ2-7, with a possible D match to TRBD2 (5 bases). Deletions cut 3 bases from V and 1 base from J, with 13 bases between. CDR1 is SGHTA, CDR2 FQGNSA, per germline. This CDR3 contains 15 residues. CDR3 coding DNA: TGTGCCAGCAGCTTCGGGATCCAAAGATCCTACGAGCAGTACTTC. Protein sequence: CASSFGIQRSYEQYF. Together with reference TRBV7-2 and TRBJ2-7, the CDR3 gives the full variable domain: GAGVSQSPSNKVTEKGKDVELRCDPISGHTALYWYRQSLGQGLEFLIYFQGNSAPDKSGLPSDRFSAERTGGSVSTLTIQRTQQEDSAVYLCASSFGIQRSYEQYFGPGTRLTVT.

This clone was seen once. V is TRBV7-3 and J is TRBJ2-5, with D tentatively TRBD2 (5 bases). Looked up from germline, CDR1 is SGHTA and CDR2 is FQGTGA. The V and J ends lost 2 bases and 5 bases respectively, with 15 bases between them. The CDR3 loop spans 15 amino acids. This chain's CDR3 is CASSLVRGPWETQYF. CDR3 in DNA: TGTGCCAGCAGCTTAGTGAGAGGGCCTTGGGAGACCCAGTACTTC.

The chain uses TRBV28 and TRBJ2-7; weak D call: TRBD2 (7 bases). The CDR3 is 17 amino acids. V lost 2 bases and J 8 bases, leaving 25 bases between the germline ends. Germline CDR1 MDHEN, CDR2 SYDVKM. CDR3 nucleotide sequence: TGTGCCAGCAGTTTAAGTGGGGGGGCCGACAGAGCTACGAAGCAGTACTTC. Its translation is CASSLSGGADRATKQYF.

V usage is TRBV9 and J usage is TRBJ1-2, with D hard to call. The CDR3 extends over 15 amino acids. Germline assignment: CDR1 SGDLS and CDR2 YYNGEE. Trimming left V 0 bases short and J 1 base short, with 10 bases between. The CDR3 loop reads CASSVGGSYNYGYTF. In DNA, the CDR3 is TGTGCCAGCAGCGTAGGAGGTAGTTATAACTATGGCTACACCTTC.

The V and J genes are TRBV18 and TRBJ2-7; 11 bases map to TRBD1. Trimming at V came to 6 bases and at J to 6 bases, leaving 7 bases not matched to a gene. Germline CDR1 is KGHSH and CDR2 is LQKENI. CDR3 length: 14 residues. The CDR3 sequence: CASSLTGTGGEQYF. In nucleotides, the CDR3 is TGTGCCAGCTCGTTGACCGGGACAGGGGGCGAGCAGTACTTC.

The chain couples TRBV28 to TRBJ2-1; weak D call: TRBD1 (5 bases). V lost 6 bases to trimming and J lost 4 bases, with 7 bases between them. The CDR3 covers 12 residues. From germline, CDR1 is MDHEN and CDR2 SYDVKM. The CDR3 loop reads CASRQAYNEQFF. CDR3 DNA: TGTGCCAGCAGACAGGCTTACAATGAGCAGTTCTTC.

The rearrangement uses TRBV18 and TRBJ2-7; 10 nucleotides align to TRBD2. CDR3 size: 16 residues. Germline CDR1 KGHSH, CDR2 LQKENI. V was clipped by 1 base and J by 4 bases; unmatched bases: 7. The CDR3, as DNA: TGTGCCAGCTCACCACTCCTAGCGGGAGACTCATACGAGCAGTACTTC. Translated, it gives CASSPLLAGDSYEQYF.

The V and J genes are TRBV7-6 and TRBJ2-1; TRBD2 agrees at 8 bases. The CDR3 is 16 amino acids. CDR1 is SGHVS, CDR2 FNYEAQ, per germline. The J segment lost 7 bases and the V segment lost 5 bases, leaving 13 bases of the junction unmatched. The CDR3 spells CASSIWSSGSGNEQFF. CDR3 DNA: TGTGCCAGCAGCATATGGTCGAGCGGGAGTGGTAATGAGCAGTTCTTC.

V is TRBV21-1 and J is TRBJ2-1; no DNA check was done on the table's D call, TRBD1. TRBV21-1 is tagged as a pseudogene. The CDR3 sequence is 17 residues long. CDR3 amino acids: CASSKARRGPPHNEQFF. The CDR3 coding sequence is TGTGCCAGCAGCAAAGCGCGCAGGGGCCCACCCCATAATGAGCAGTTCTTC.

This chain joins TRBV14 and TRBJ2-5, with D perhaps matching TRBD2 (6 bases). V was shortened by 2 bases and J by 1 base, with 11 bases between the two germline ends. The CDR3 has 15 residues. The germline gives CDR1 SGHDN, CDR2 FVKESK. The CDR3 DNA follows: TGTGCCAGCAGCCAACTAGGGACTTTCCAAGAGACCCAGTACTTC. Residues: CASSQLGTFQETQYF.

The chain joins TRBV4-1 to TRBJ2-7, with D tentatively TRBD1 (5 bases). Per germline, CDR1 MGHRA and CDR2 YSYEKL. The V and J ends lost 3 bases and 1 base respectively, with 13 bases between them. This CDR3 is 15 amino acids long. CDR3 region: CASSQLGRGSYEQYF. The CDR3 DNA reads TGCGCCAGCAGCCAGTTGGGTAGGGGTTCCTACGAGCAGTACTTC.

The chain links TRBV11-2 to TRBJ1-2, with 7 bases that match TRBD1. The CDR3 totals 13 residues. CDR1 SGHAT and CDR2 FQNNGV come from the germline V gene. V dropped 5 bases and J dropped 7; count of bases not matched to a gene: 7. CDR3 loop: CASSPGNRGGYTF. The CDR3 nucleotides are TGTGCCAGCAGCCCAGGAAACAGGGGTGGCTACACCTTC.

Only a few counts were recorded for this clone. V is TRBV7-9 and J is TRBJ2-1, with 10 positions matching TRBD2. The CDR3 loop spans 14 amino acids. CDR1 and CDR2 from the germline V gene are SEHNR and FQNEAQ (reference sequence). J lost 9 bases, V lost 7 bases, and 9 bases had no gene match. CDR3 sequence reads: CASKLGTSAGEQFF. DNA for the CDR3: TGTGCCAGCAAATTGGGGACTAGCGCGGGTGAGCAGTTCTTC.

The chain is built from TRBV9 and TRBJ1-4, with 7 nucleotides matching TRBD1. Trimming removed 4 bases from V and 12 bases from J; junction bases left unmatched: 15. Germline V gene data show CDR1 as SGDLS and CDR2 as YYNGEE. The CDR3 covers 15 residues. This CDR3 reads CASSPAQGWTEELFF. The DNA of the CDR3 is TGTGCCAGCAGCCCAGCACAGGGGTGGACCGAGGAACTGTTTTTT.

This clone was observed once. This chain connects TRBV27 to TRBJ2-7, with D perhaps matching TRBD2 (6 bases). The CDR3 runs to 16 residues. The germline V and J ends were trimmed by 3 bases and 0 bases, with 15 bases remaining between them. CDR1 MNHEY and CDR2 SMNVEV come from the germline V gene (reference sequence). CDR3 in DNA: TGTGCCAGCAGTTTGGTCGCGGGACTGGGCTCCTACGAGCAGTACTTC. It codes for CASSLVAGLGSYEQYF.

The chain links TRBV11-3 to TRBJ1-1; D unresolved. The V gene's germline CDR1 is SGHNT and CDR2 YENEEA. There are 15 residues in the CDR3. Trimming pared 2 bases from V and 1 base from J, leaving 11 bases between. The CDR3 nucleotides are TGTGCCAGCAGCTTAACCTCGACGGGGAACACTGAAGCTTTCTTT. As protein: CASSLTSTGNTEAFF.

This chain connects TRBV7-2 to TRBJ1-3, with D uncertain. Germline V CDR1 and CDR2: SGHTA, FQGNSA. The V end was cut by 4 bases, the J end by 0 bases, with 4 bases between. The CDR3 runs to 13 residues. The CDR3 spells CASSSSSGNTIYF. The CDR3 DNA is TGTGCCAGCAGCTCGAGCTCTGGAAACACCATATATTTT. The whole variable domain, remainder taken from reference TRBV7-2 and TRBJ1-3, is GAGVSQSPSNKVTEKGKDVELRCDPISGHTALYWYRQSLGQGLEFLIYFQGNSAPDKSGLPSDRFSAERTGGSVSTLTIQRTQQEDSAVYLCASSSSSGNTIYFGEGSWLTVV.

The chain employs TRBV6-5 and TRBJ1-5, with D perhaps matching TRBD1 (5 bases). The germline V and J ends were trimmed by 11 bases and 1 base, with 12 bases remaining between them. The CDR3 has 13 amino acids. Per the germline V gene, CDR1 is MNHEY and CDR2 is SVGAGI. The CDR3 region has the DNA TGTGCCGGGGGGTACTTAAGCAATCAGCCCCAGCATTTT. Residues: CAGGYLSNQPQHF.

The chain is built from TRBV28 and TRBJ2-7; TRBD2 agrees at 7 bases. The CDR3 sequence is 14 residues long. The germline V gene encodes CDR1 MDHEN and CDR2 SYDVKM. V shed 2 bases and J 3 bases; nucleotides not matched to a gene: 4. This CDR3 is CASSLAGAIYEQYF. The CDR3 nucleotides read TGTGCCAGCAGTTTAGCGGGAGCCATCTACGAGCAGTACTTC.

The CDR3: CASTRTGGVDRGYEAFF. For the CDR3, the DNA is TGTGCCAGTACCAGAACAGGGGGTGTGGACAGGGGTTATGAAGCTTTCTTT. The rearrangement uses TRBV19 and TRBJ1-1; 9 nucleotides match TRBD1. The germline V gene encodes CDR1 LNHDA and CDR2 SQIVND (reference sequence). The V segment lost 7 bases and the J segment 7 bases; nucleotides outside the gene matches: 19. The CDR3 runs 17 residues. The whole variable domain, filled in from reference TRBV19 and TRBJ1-1, reads DGGITQSPKYLFRKEGQNVTLSCEQNLNHDAMYWYRQDPGQGLRLIYYSQIVNDFQKGDIAEGYSVSREKKESFPLTVTSAQKNPTAFYLCASTRTGGVDRGYEAFFGQGTRLTVV.